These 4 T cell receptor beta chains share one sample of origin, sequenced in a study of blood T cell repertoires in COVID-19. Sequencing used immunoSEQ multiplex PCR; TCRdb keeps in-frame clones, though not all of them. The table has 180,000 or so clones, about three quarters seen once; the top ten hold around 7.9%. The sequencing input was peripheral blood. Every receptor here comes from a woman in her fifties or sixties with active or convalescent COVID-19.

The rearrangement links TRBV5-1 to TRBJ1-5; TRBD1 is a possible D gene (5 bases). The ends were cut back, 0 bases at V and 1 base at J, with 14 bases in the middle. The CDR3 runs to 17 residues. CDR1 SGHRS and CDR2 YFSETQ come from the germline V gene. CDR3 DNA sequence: TGCGCCAGCAGCTTGGAAGAGGGAGGGGAAAGCAATCAGCCCCAGCATTTT. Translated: CASSLEEGGESNQPQHF.

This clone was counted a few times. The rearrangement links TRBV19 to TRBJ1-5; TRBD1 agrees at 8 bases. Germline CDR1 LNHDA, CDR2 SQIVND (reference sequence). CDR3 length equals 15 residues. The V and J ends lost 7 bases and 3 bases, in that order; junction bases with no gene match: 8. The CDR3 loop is CASKGQGTTNQPQHF. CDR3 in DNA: TGTGCCAGTAAAGGACAGGGAACGACCAATCAGCCCCAGCATTTT.

The CDR3 DNA sequence: TGTGCTAGTGGTTTCCGGACAGAGACCTATGGCTACACCTTC. This codes for CASGFRTETYGYTF. V and J are TRBV12-5 and TRBJ1-2; maybe TRBD1 (6 bases). Germline CDR1 is LGHNT and CDR2 is FRNRAP. This CDR3 region has 14 residues. V was clipped by 3 bases and J by 4 bases, with 12 bases between them.

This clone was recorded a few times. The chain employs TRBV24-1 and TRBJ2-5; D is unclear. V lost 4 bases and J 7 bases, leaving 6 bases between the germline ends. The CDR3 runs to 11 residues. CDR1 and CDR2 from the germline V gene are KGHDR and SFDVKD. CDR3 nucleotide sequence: TGTGCCACCAGTGACTACGGGACCCAGTACTTC. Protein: CATSDYGTQYF.